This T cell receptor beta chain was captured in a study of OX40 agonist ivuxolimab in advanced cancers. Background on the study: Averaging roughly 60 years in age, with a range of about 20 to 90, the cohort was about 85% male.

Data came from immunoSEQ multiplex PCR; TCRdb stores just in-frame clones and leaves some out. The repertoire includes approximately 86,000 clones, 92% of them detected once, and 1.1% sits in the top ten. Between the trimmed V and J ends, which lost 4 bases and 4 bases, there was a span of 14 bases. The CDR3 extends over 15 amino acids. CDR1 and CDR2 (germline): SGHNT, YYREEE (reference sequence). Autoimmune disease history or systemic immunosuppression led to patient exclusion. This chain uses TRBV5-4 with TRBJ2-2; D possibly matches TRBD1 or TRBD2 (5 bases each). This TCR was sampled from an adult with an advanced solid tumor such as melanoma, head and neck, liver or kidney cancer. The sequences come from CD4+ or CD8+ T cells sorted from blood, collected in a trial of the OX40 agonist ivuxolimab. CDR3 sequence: CASSAGTLTTGELFF. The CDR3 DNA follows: TGTGCCAGCAGCGCCGGGACCTTAACCACCGGGGAGCTGTTTTTT.